This T cell receptor (beta chain) was retrieved from a study of cytomegalovirus exposure and HLA in healthy donors (TCRdb year 2017). Background for the entire study: According to a later analysis, the 120 or so validation repertoires were produced on the same platform as the 700 or so repertoires of the first cohort. The study aimed to test whether signatures of past pathogen exposure could be identified by cataloging public T cell receptors. In addition to the first cohort of 666 subjects, a separate validation cohort of approximately 110 different subjects was used. To predict cytomegalovirus infection status, the study combined high-throughput TCR immunosequencing, statistical association of individual TCRs with disease status, and machine learning. Findings and caveats that apply to the study as a whole: While some public TCRs were present in many individuals, most TCR sequences turned up only very rarely across donors. Of the cluster scores, roughly 95% were above 0 in a later analysis, which found that TCRs clustered in the first cohort also tended to co-occur in the 95 to 150 validation repertoires. In vitro tests confirmed that a few of the cytomegalovirus-associated TCR beta chains recognize cytomegalovirus antigens. A later analysis had no HLA typing for the validation cohort, so co-occurrence there was scored across all 120 repertoires. According to the authors, the approach could potentially be generalized to other disease states and immunological phenotypes. A total of 164 TCR beta chains were listed by the study as associated with cytomegalovirus. Cytomegalovirus status was reported to be diagnosed by the classifier with high specificity and sensitivity in both the original and validation cohorts.

Donors formed part of the validation cohort, which comprised over a hundred subjects and was distinct from the first cohort of roughly 600 subjects. Library preparation employed the immunoSEQ multiplex PCR assay. In the paper's pipeline: A statistical classification framework was built to diagnose cytomegalovirus status from the catalog of TCR beta chain sequences. Here the immuneACCESS table is served through TCRdb, limited to in-frame sequences with V and J called. Missing clones are a known gap in these copies; in checked studies unresolved V genes cover under half, and the rest lacks a known reason. V and J calls plus clone size are reproduced from that table; the DNA served to infer D and trimming. This sample lists approximately 100,000 clones; roughly 86% were detected once. Roughly 2.2% of the sample rests with the top ten. Concerning this clone: No cognate antigen has been identified for it. No clone much larger than this one lies a single base away; base qualities are absent.

Source material: PBMCs. This TCR came from a young woman in good health and CMV-seronegative.

CDR3 reads: CASRGGLAGQETQYF. The bases read TGTGCCAGCAGGGGGGGACTAGCGGGGCAAGAGACCCAGTACTTC. The chain couples TRBV5-5 to TRBJ2-5; 13 central bases correspond to TRBD2. From cysteine to phenylalanine, the CDR3 is 15 amino acids long. Just CDR3 DNA is preserved here, 45 bases in frame from base 1. CDR1 is given as SGHKS and CDR2 as YYEKEE, both from the germline V gene (reference sequence). Germline trimming amounts to 5 bases on V and 2 bases on J, with 3 as the count of junction bases outside the gene matches.